A single sample is the source of the 18 T cell receptor beta chains below, sequenced in a study of T-cell reconstitution after alpha-beta-depleted transplantation in children. Unique molecular identifiers were used to barcode this TCRbeta library. MiXCR, applied by TCRdb to the PCR reads, yields one record per CDR3 protein. This sample carries around 200,000 distinct CDR3 sequences, approximately 19% of them seen once, and the ten largest clones take 35% to 50%. This specimen consisted of PBMCs, mostly from graft donor cells, obtained 360 days after TCRalphabeta/CD19-depleted stem cell transplant. The receptors were sampled from a male patient aged 2-15 years who had a stem cell transplant for acute lymphoblastic leukemia, so the T cells may come from the graft donor.

This clonotype was recorded a few times. The V and J genes are TRBV5-1 and TRBJ2-1; D perhaps matches TRBD2 (6 bases). CDR3 length equals 13 residues. Germline loops: CDR1 SGHRS, CDR2 YFSETQ. The V end was cut by 7 bases, the J end by 5 bases, with 13 bases between. CDR3 region: CASGDWEDNEQFF. The CDR3 DNA reads TGCGCCAGCGGGGACTGGGAAGACAATGAGCAGTTCTTC.

This chain links TRBV5-7 with TRBJ2-3; D gene uncertain. TRBV5-7 is an open reading frame, and its role is uncertain. The V gene lost 1 base and the J gene lost 4 bases, with 10 bases spanning the gap. CDR3 length: 14 amino acids. CDR3 sequence reads: CASSLHLSPDTQYF. The CDR3, as DNA: TGTGCCAGCAGCTTGCATCTATCCCCAGATACGCAGTATTTT.

This rearrangement joins TRBV27 to TRBJ1-4; 7 bases are shared with TRBD1. V shed 0 bases and J 6 bases; nucleotides not matched to a gene: 7. This CDR3 spans 16 amino acids. Germline CDR1 MNHEY, CDR2 SMNVEV (reference sequence). CDR3 residues: CASSLSSTGRHEKLFF. The CDR3 bases are TGTGCCAGCAGTTTATCTTCGACAGGGAGACATGAAAAACTGTTTTTT.

This clonotype has more than one count but fewer than ten. The rearrangement links TRBV12-3 or TRBV12-4 to TRBJ1-1, with 9 bases matching TRBD1. CDR3 length: 13 amino acids. V was pared by 5 bases and J by 13 bases, with 11 bases of the junction left unmatched. CDR3 coding DNA: TGTGCCAGCAGTACTCGGACAGGGGCCAATTTTTTCTTT. Its translation is CASSTRTGANFFF.

This clonotype occurred a few times. This chain uses TRBV5-1 with TRBJ2-5, with a tentative D call TRBD2 (6 bases). The CDR3 has 16 residues. The V and J ends lost 4 bases and 5 bases respectively, with 21 bases between them. Germline CDR1 SGHRS, CDR2 YFSETQ. This chain's CDR3 is CASSPDITGGGETQYF. Here the CDR3 DNA reads TGCGCCAGCAGCCCTGATATAACAGGTGGAGGGGAGACCCAGTACTTC. Full variable domain (remainder filled in from reference TRBV5-1 and TRBJ2-5): KAGVTQTPRYLIKTRGQQVTLSCSPISGHRSVSWYQQTPGQGLQFLFEYFSETQRNKGNFPGRFSGRQFSNSRSEMNVSTLELGDSALYLCASSPDITGGGETQYFGPGTRLLVL.

The chain combines TRBV20-1 with TRBJ2-2; D possibly corresponds to TRBD2 (7 bases). The CDR3 runs to 14 residues. V was clipped by 2 bases and J by 4 bases, with 11 bases between them. The germline V gene has CDR1 DFQATT and CDR2 SNEGSKA (reference sequence). CDR3 coding DNA: TGCAGTGCTAGACGCGGGGGCGGCACCGGGGAGCTGTTTTTT. Protein sequence: CSARRGGGTGELFF.

This clonotype was seen only a few times. In nucleotides, the CDR3 is TGTGCCACCAGTGACCCCCAGGGGCCAACAGATACGCAGTATTTT. Its translation is CATSDPQGPTDTQYF. This rearrangement joins TRBV24-1 to TRBJ2-3; tentatively, D is TRBD1 (6 bases). Trimming took 4 bases from V and 3 from J, leaving 13 bases between them. The CDR3 is 15 residues long. Germline lookup yields CDR1 KGHDR and CDR2 SFDVKD.

For the CDR3, the DNA is TGCGCCAGCAGCTTGGAGGCAGGGGACATTCAGTACTTC. This encodes CASSLEAGDIQYF. The chain uses TRBV5-1 and TRBJ2-4; a weak D match, TRBD1 (6 bases). Germline loops: CDR1 SGHRS, CDR2 YFSETQ. The CDR3 consists of 13 residues. The V gene lost 0 bases and the J gene lost 8 bases, with 9 bases spanning the gap. Full variable domain (outside the CDR3, taken from reference TRBV5-1 and TRBJ2-4): KAGVTQTPRYLIKTRGQQVTLSCSPISGHRSVSWYQQTPGQGLQFLFEYFSETQRNKGNFPGRFSGRQFSNSRSEMNVSTLELGDSALYLCASSLEAGDIQYFGAGTRLSVL.

The chain is built from TRBV19 and TRBJ2-6; the D gene is possibly TRBD1 (5 bases). The CDR3 runs 14 residues. Deletions cut 7 bases from V and 4 bases from J, with 11 bases between. Germline values: CDR1 LNHDA, CDR2 SQIVND (reference sequence). CDR3: CASISKGGANVLTF. The CDR3 region has the DNA TGTGCCAGTATCTCGAAGGGGGGGGCCAACGTCCTGACTTTC.

This clonotype was detected only a few times. This CDR3 reads CSARERGGAKNEQFF. The CDR3 DNA is TGCAGTGCTAGAGAACGCGGGGGGGCCAAGAATGAGCAGTTCTTC. This chain uses TRBV20-1 with TRBJ2-1; TRBD2 matches 9 bases. This CDR3 is built from 15 residues. With 0 bases clipped from V and 7 bases from J, the junction kept 7 bases outside the gene matches. The germline gives CDR1 DFQATT, CDR2 SNEGSKA (reference sequence).

This clonotype was counted a few times. The V and J genes are TRBV10-3 and TRBJ1-1, with D possibly matching TRBD1 (5 bases). V lost 10 bases and J 8 bases, leaving 14 bases between the germline ends. There are 11 residues in the CDR3. Germline CDR1 and CDR2: ENHRY and SYGVKD. For the CDR3, the DNA is TGTGCCACCGGGACGGTCCTAGAAGCTTTCTTT. This translates into CATGTVLEAFF.

The chain links TRBV5-4 to TRBJ2-3; maybe TRBD2 (6 bases). Trimming took 5 bases from V and 4 from J, leaving 8 bases between them. The length of the CDR3 is 12 residues. CDR1 and CDR2 from the germline V gene are SGHNT and YYREEE (reference sequence). The CDR3 DNA is TGTGCCAGCAGGAGCGGGCCAGATACGCAGTATTTT. It specifies CASRSGPDTQYF.

This clonotype was counted a few times. The chain couples TRBV2 to TRBJ2-2; D not resolved. Germline values: CDR1 SNHLY, CDR2 FYNNEI. This CDR3 has 14 amino acids. With 1 base removed from V and 6 bases from J, the gap between germline ends came to 9 bases. The CDR3: CASSEEVQAGELFF. CDR3 nucleotides: TGTGCCAGCAGTGAAGAAGTCCAGGCCGGGGAGCTGTTTTTT.

This clonotype was seen a few times. The rearrangement uses TRBV27 and TRBJ2-1; TRBD2 matches at 7 bases. V lost 3 bases to trimming and J lost 0 bases; unmatched junction nucleotides: 5. Germline assignment: CDR1 MNHEY and CDR2 SMNVEV (reference sequence). The CDR3 length is 16 residues. The CDR3 bases are TGTGCCAGCAGTTTGGGGGGGACCCCCTCCTACAATGAGCAGTTCTTC. Its protein is CASSLGGTPSYNEQFF.

This clonotype was detected only a few times. The chain links TRBV2 to TRBJ2-6; possible D gene TRBD2, 6 bases. The germline CDR1 and CDR2 sequences are SNHLY and FYNNEI. This CDR3 contains 15 residues. V was trimmed by 4 bases and J by 13 bases, leaving 20 bases between them. CDR3 DNA sequence: TGTGCCAGCAGTGGGGGCTTTGGGGGGTCAAAAGTCCTGACTTTC. Translating it yields CASSGGFGGSKVLTF.

This clonotype has more than one count but fewer than ten. One end of the junction is discordant with germline, which a read error may explain. The chain combines TRBV10-3 with TRBJ1-2; D not resolved. CDR1 is ENHRY and CDR2 is SYGVKD in the germline V gene. This CDR3 comprises 13 residues. The chain's CDR3 is CAISDEAGYDYTF. The CDR3 DNA follows: TGTGCCATCAGTGATGAGGCAGGCTATGACTACACCTTC.

The chain couples TRBV12-3 or TRBV12-4 to TRBJ2-2; 9 bases agree with TRBD1. CDR3 length: 17 amino acids. Trimming took 6 bases from V and 0 from J; bases not matched to a gene: 8. The CDR3 region has the DNA TGTGCCAGCAGACAACGGACAGGGGCTGCGAACACCGGGGAGCTGTTTTTT. As protein: CASRQRTGAANTGELFF.

At least ten counts were recorded for this clonotype. V is TRBV7-2 and J is TRBJ2-7; a possible D gene is TRBD1 (6 bases). Germline V gene data show CDR1 as SGHTA and CDR2 as FQGNSA. V was cut by 8 bases and J by 2 bases, with 13 bases left in between. The CDR3 covers 13 residues. CDR3 sequence: CASGDRTAYEQYF. The DNA of the CDR3 is TGTGCCAGCGGAGACAGGACCGCCTACGAGCAGTACTTC.